The source of this TCR beta chain is a study of CD8 T cells in Susac syndrome. V was shortened by 1 base and J by 8 bases, with 17 bases between the two germline ends. Germline V gene sequence: CDR1 SGHVS, CDR2 FQNEAQ. The CDR3 is made up of 15 amino acids. An amount of RNA that ranged from about 0.45 to 1 ug was reverse transcribed with random hexamers. Multiplex PCR with immunoSEQ amplified the TCR beta CDR3 across 54 Vbeta and 13 Jbeta. One entry per CDR3 protein, called by TCRdb with MiXCR from the immunoSEQ multiplex PCR reads. The sample holds about 210,000 distinct CDR3 sequences, 95% seen once. Sequencing of TCR beta covered CD8+ and CD4+ T cells obtained from blood. Stable or active relapsing-remitting multiple sclerosis, untreated and meeting revised McDonald criteria, defined the controls. The CD8+ and CD4+ T cells were isolated magnetically using a negative isolation approach, whereas the TEMRA cells were enriched by FACS.

This clonotype was sampled from a human donor with multiple sclerosis. The rearrangement joins TRBV7-8 to TRBJ1-1; D ambiguous. Sequenced material: CD4+ T cells from PBMCs. The chain's CDR3 is CASSLGGMVMYEAFF. Here the CDR3 DNA reads TGTGCCAGCAGCTTAGGGGGAATGGTAATGTACGAAGCTTTCTTT.